This T cell receptor beta chain appears in the sequencing data of a study of control samples from healthy donors and cancer patients. Profiled with immunoSEQ multiplex PCR; TCRdb holds only in-frame clones, not every one. The repertoire holds about 77,000 clones, with approximately 92% as singletons. This CDR3 has 16 residues. After removal of 4 bases from V and 2 bases from J, the junction contained 6 bases not matched to a gene. Germline loops: CDR1 SGHVS, CDR2 FNYEAQ. The TCR sequence derives from a woman aged 60 to 75 in good health. Sample: blood. The chain employs TRBV7-6 and TRBJ2-1; the match to TRBD1 covers 9 bases. In DNA, the CDR3 is TGTGCCAGCAGCTCCAGACAGGGGGAGGCCTACAATGAGCAGTTCTTC. Protein: CASSSRQGEAYNEQFF.